A single sample is the source of the 16 T cell receptor beta chains below, sequenced in a study of TIL therapy for anti-PD-1-resistant metastatic lung cancer. The time point: pre-treatment sample, taken before nivolumab and TIL therapy. Pleural nodules or supraclavicular lymph nodes made up most of the excised metastases sampled. This was the immunoSEQ v3 assay. Here immunoSEQ multiplex PCR was the method, and the copy in TCRdb shows in-frame clones only, minus some. The profile shows approximately 95,000 clones, under 70% of them singletons. The sequencing here drew on tumor tissue, taken at baseline. The receptor set was obtained from a person between 25 and 80 years old with non-small cell lung cancer.

This clone was seen once. J is TRBJ2-3 and V is TRBV7-2, with D perhaps TRBD1 or TRBD2 (6 bases each). Germline-derived CDR1 and CDR2 are SGHTA and FQGNSA. Trimming took 4 bases from V and 0 from J, leaving 20 bases between them. The CDR3 runs to 18 residues. CDR3 DNA: TGTGCCAGCAGCTCAGGTGTAGGGGGGATCGCTAGCACAGATACGCAGTATTTT. This gives the protein CASSSGVGGIASTDTQYF.

In this sample, this clone turned up a few times. The chain recombines TRBV7-9 with TRBJ2-3; D uncertain. Deletions cut 5 bases from V and 2 bases from J, with 5 bases between. CDR3 length: 12 residues. In germline, CDR1 is SEHNR, CDR2 FQNEAQ (reference sequence). The CDR3 sequence: CASSALTDTQYF. CDR3 DNA sequence: TGTGCCAGCAGCGCCCTCACAGATACGCAGTATTTT.

J is TRBJ2-3 and V is TRBV7-2; D is possibly TRBD2 (6 bases). Trimming left V 3 bases short and J 2 bases short, with 9 bases between. Germline assignment: CDR1 SGHTA and CDR2 FQGNSA. This CDR3 is built from 14 residues. CDR3 nucleotides: TGTGCCAGCAGCTTTGCGGGACCCACAGATACGCAGTATTTT. It specifies CASSFAGPTDTQYF.

The genes are TRBV21-1 and TRBJ1-4; no DNA check was done on the table's D call, TRBD1. TRBV21-1 is a pseudogene segment. The CDR3 has 18 residues. CDR3 sequence: CASSKGGSMGRGNEKLFF. The DNA for the CDR3 is TGTGCCAGCAGCAAAGGTGGATCGATGGGCAGGGGTAATGAAAAACTGTTTTTT.

Here the CDR3 DNA reads TGTGCCAGCAGCTTAGCAGGGTTTTTGGAGACCCAGTACTTC. This codes for CASSLAGFLETQYF. The chain recombines TRBV11-2 with TRBJ2-5, with D possibly being TRBD1 (5 bases). The germline CDR1 and CDR2 sequences are SGHAT and FQNNGV. V lost 1 base to trimming and J lost 5 bases, with 11 bases between them. The length of the CDR3 is 14 residues.

This chain joins TRBV5-1 and TRBJ1-2; D gene unclear. This CDR3 has 12 residues. CDR1 SGHRS and CDR2 YFSETQ come from the germline V gene. With 1 base removed from V and 7 bases from J, the gap between germline ends came to 8 bases. CDR3 nucleotides: TGCGCCAGCAGCTTGAATTTGGGTGGCTACACCTTC. Protein product: CASSLNLGGYTF.

This rearrangement joins TRBV6-1 to TRBJ1-2; D not resolved. The CDR3 runs 14 residues. Germline-derived CDR1 and CDR2 are MNHNS and SASEGT. V was shortened by 3 bases and J by 4 bases, with 12 bases between the two germline ends. CDR3 nucleotide sequence: TGTGCCAGCAGTGAGAGGTTGGGAGGCTATGGCTACACCTTC. This encodes CASSERLGGYGYTF.

The chain joins TRBV10-3 to TRBJ2-1, with D uncertain. From germline, CDR1 is ENHRY and CDR2 SYGVKD. Between the trimmed V and J ends, which lost 0 bases and 0 bases, there was a span of 6 bases. This CDR3 region has 15 residues. The CDR3 is CAISESGPSYNEQFF. DNA of the CDR3: TGTGCCATCAGTGAGTCCGGGCCCTCCTACAATGAGCAGTTCTTC.

V gene TRBV27 combines with J gene TRBJ2-1, with D maybe TRBD1 (7 bases). The V gene's germline CDR1 is MNHEY and CDR2 SMNVEV (reference sequence). V gave up 6 bases and J gave up 0 bases, with 12 bases separating them. The CDR3 is 15 residues long. The DNA for the CDR3 is TGTGCCAGCAGGGGGGGACAGAGCTCCTACAATGAGCAGTTCTTC. This translates into CASRGGQSSYNEQFF.

The chain carries TRBV30 and TRBJ2-2, with TRBD1 as a possible D gene (6 bases). Germline-derived CDR1 and CDR2 are GTSNPN and SVGIG (reference sequence). This CDR3 is built from 12 residues. Trimming cost V 2 bases and J 8 bases, with 9 bases left between them. CDR3 nucleotide sequence: TGTGCCTGGAGTTGGGGGCAGGGGGAGCTGTTTTTT. It translates to CAWSWGQGELFF.

The chain couples TRBV5-1 to TRBJ2-5; TRBD1 aligns across 7 bases. CDR1 and CDR2 from the germline V gene are SGHRS and YFSETQ. The trim removed 4 bases at V and 5 bases at J, leaving 11 bases unmatched. The CDR3 is 15 amino acids. The CDR3 spells CASSGGRGWLETQYF. In DNA form, the CDR3 reads TGCGCCAGCAGCGGGGGCAGGGGGTGGCTCGAGACCCAGTACTTC.

This clone has only a few counts. The J gene is TRBJ1-4, the V gene TRBV4-1, with D unclear. Deletions cut 6 bases from V and 6 bases from J, with 14 bases between. The CDR3 totals 14 residues. Germline CDR1 MGHRA, CDR2 YSYEKL. The chain's CDR3 is CASRAPGRDEKLFF. The CDR3, as DNA: TGCGCCAGCAGGGCACCCGGACGAGATGAAAAACTGTTTTTT.

This sequence joins TRBV6-5 and TRBJ1-2; a possible D gene is TRBD1 (5 bases). In germline, CDR1 is MNHEY, CDR2 SVGAGI. CDR3 length equals 14 residues. V lost 2 bases, J lost 3 bases, and 10 bases lay in between. The CDR3 nucleotides read TGTGCCAGCAGTTACAGGGGATTGGACTATGGCTACACCTTC. The encoded protein is CASSYRGLDYGYTF.

This clone was observed a handful of times. The rearrangement joins TRBV28 to TRBJ1-1, with D possibly TRBD1 on 5 matching bases. The germline V gene has CDR1 MDHEN and CDR2 SYDVKM. There are 14 residues in the CDR3. The V and J ends lost 5 bases and 6 bases respectively, with 16 bases between them. CDR3 sequence: CASSPVGRGSEAFF. The CDR3 DNA reads as TGTGCCAGCAGTCCAGTGGGACGGGGATCTGAAGCTTTCTTT.

This chain uses TRBV30 with TRBJ1-5; D unclear. Deletions cut 2 bases from V and 0 bases from J, with 14 bases between. The CDR3 extends over 16 amino acids. CDR1 and CDR2 from the germline V gene are GTSNPN and SVGIG (reference sequence). The CDR3: CAWSLGRTLSNQPQHF. CDR3 nucleotide sequence: TGTGCCTGGAGTTTGGGCAGGACGCTTAGCAATCAGCCCCAGCATTTT.

Here the CDR3 reads CATSDSRDRVEKLFF. As DNA, the CDR3 is TGTGCCACCAGTGACTCTCGGGATCGTGTGGAAAAACTGTTTTTT. V and J are TRBV24-1 and TRBJ1-4; D gene unclear. The CDR3 runs 15 residues. Germline V gene sequence: CDR1 KGHDR, CDR2 SFDVKD. The ends were cut back, 4 bases at V and 8 bases at J, with 16 bases in the middle.